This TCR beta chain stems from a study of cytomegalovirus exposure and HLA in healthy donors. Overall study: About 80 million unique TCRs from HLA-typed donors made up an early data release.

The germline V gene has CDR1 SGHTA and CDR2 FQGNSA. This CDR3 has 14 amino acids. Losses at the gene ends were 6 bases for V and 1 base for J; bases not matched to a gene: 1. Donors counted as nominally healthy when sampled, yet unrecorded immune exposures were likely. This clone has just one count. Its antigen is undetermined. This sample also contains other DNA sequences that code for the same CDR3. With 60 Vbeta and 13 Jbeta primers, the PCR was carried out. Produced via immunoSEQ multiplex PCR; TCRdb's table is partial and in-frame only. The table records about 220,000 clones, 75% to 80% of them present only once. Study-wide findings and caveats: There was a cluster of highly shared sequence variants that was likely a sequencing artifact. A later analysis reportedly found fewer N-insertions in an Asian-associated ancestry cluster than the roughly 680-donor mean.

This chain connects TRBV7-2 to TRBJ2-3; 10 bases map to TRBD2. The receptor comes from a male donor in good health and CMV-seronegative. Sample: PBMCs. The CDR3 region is CASRLAGGTDTQYF. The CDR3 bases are TGTGCCAGCAGGCTAGCGGGAGGCACAGATACGCAGTATTTT. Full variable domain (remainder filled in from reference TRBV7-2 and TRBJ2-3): GAGVSQSPSNKVTEKGKDVELRCDPISGHTALYWYRQSLGQGLEFLIYFQGNSAPDKSGLPSDRFSAERTGGSVSTLTIQRTQQEDSAVYLCASRLAGGTDTQYFGPGTRLTVL.